The clone carrying this TCR beta chain occurred once. This entry comes from a study of control samples from healthy donors and cancer patients. The germline gives CDR1 LNHNV, CDR2 YYDKDF (reference sequence). Trimming took 0 bases from V and 4 from J, leaving 7 bases between them. The CDR3 sequence is 13 residues long. The method was immunoSEQ multiplex PCR; TCRdb's version includes in-frame clones alone and lacks a portion of them. In the table there are approximately 170,000 clones, 80% to 95% of which are singletons. Specimen: blood. The rearrangement links TRBV15 to TRBJ2-7; D tentatively fits TRBD1 or TRBD2 (5 bases each). The source of this sequence is a woman aged 30 to 39 in good health. The CDR3 sequence is CATSRDGGYEQYF. CDR3 DNA sequence: TGTGCCACCAGCAGAGATGGGGGATACGAGCAGTACTTC. The whole variable domain, filled in from reference TRBV15 and TRBJ2-7, reads DAMVIQNPRYQVTQFGKPVTLSCSQTLNHNVMYWYQQKSSQAPKLLFHYYDKDFNNEADTPDNFQSRRPNTSFCFLDIRSPGLGDTAMYLCATSRDGGYEQYFGPGTRLTVT.